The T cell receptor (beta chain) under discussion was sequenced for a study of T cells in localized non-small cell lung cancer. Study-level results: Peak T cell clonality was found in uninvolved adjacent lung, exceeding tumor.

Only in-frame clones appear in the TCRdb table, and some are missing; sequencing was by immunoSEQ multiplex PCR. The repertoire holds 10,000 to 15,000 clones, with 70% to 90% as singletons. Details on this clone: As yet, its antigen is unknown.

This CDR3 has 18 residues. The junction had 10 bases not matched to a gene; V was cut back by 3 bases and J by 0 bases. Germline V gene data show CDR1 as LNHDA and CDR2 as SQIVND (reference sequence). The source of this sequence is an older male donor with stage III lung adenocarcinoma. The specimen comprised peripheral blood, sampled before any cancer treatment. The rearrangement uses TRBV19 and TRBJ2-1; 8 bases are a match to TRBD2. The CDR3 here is CASSISAGGLGSYNEQFF. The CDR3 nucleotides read TGTGCCAGTAGTATTTCGGCGGGAGGCCTGGGCTCCTACAATGAGCAGTTCTTC. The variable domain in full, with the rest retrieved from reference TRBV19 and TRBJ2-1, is DGGITQSPKYLFRKEGQNVTLSCEQNLNHDAMYWYRQDPGQGLRLIYYSQIVNDFQKGDIAEGYSVSREKKESFPLTVTSAQKNPTAFYLCASSISAGGLGSYNEQFFGPGTRLTVL.